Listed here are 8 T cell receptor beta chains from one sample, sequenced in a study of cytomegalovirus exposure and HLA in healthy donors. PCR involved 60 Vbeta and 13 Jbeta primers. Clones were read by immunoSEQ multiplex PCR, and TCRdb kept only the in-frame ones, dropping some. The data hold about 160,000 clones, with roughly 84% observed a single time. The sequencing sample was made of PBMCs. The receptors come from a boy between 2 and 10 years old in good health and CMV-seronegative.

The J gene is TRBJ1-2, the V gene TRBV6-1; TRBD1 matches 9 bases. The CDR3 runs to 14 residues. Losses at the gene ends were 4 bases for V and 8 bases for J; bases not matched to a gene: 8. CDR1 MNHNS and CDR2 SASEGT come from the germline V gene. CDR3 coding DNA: TGTGCCAGCAGTGTAACACAGGGGGCGGGGGGCTACACCTTC. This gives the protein CASSVTQGAGGYTF.

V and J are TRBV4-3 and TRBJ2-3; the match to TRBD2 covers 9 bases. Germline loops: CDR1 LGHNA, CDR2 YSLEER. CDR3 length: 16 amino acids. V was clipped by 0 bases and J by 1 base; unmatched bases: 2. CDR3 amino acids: CASSQELAGGTDTQYF. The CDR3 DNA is TGCGCCAGCAGCCAAGAGTTAGCGGGGGGCACAGATACGCAGTATTTT.

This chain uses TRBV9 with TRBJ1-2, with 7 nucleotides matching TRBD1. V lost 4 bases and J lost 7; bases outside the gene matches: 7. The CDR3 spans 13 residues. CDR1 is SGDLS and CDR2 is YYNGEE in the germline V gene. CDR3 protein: CASSTRQGRGYTF. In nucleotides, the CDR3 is TGTGCCAGCAGCACCCGACAGGGACGTGGCTACACCTTC. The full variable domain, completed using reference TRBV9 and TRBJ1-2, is DSGVTQTPKHLITATGQRVTLRCSPRSGDLSVYWYQQSLDQGLQFLIQYYNGEERAKGNILERFSAQQFPDLHSELNLSSLELGDSALYFCASSTRQGRGYTFGSGTRLTVV.

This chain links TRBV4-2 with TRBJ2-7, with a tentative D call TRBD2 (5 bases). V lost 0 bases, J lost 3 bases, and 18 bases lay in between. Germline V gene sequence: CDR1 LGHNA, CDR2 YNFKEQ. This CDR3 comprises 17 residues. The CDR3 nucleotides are TGTGCCAGCAGCCAAGAATCTAGCATGTCCACTCACTACGAGCAGTACTTC. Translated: CASSQESSMSTHYEQYF.

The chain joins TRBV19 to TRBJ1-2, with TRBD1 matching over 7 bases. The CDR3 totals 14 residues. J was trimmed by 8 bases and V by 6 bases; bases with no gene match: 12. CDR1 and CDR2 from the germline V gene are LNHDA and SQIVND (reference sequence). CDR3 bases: TGTGCCAGTAGGACCAAAGACAGGGTTGGAGGCTACACCTTC. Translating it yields CASRTKDRVGGYTF.

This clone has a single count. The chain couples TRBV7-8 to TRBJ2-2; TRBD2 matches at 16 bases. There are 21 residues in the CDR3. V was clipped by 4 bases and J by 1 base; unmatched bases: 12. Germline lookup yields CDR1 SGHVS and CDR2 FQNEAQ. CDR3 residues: CASSSSTVGLAGGRNTGELFF. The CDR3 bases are TGTGCCAGCAGCTCTAGTACCGTGGGACTAGCGGGAGGGCGGAACACCGGGGAGCTGTTTTTT.

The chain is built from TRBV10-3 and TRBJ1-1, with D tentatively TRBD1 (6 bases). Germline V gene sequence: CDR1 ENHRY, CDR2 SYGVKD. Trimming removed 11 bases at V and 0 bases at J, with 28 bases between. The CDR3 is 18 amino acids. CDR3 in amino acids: CAPPRDRQVRGLNTEAFF. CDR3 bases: TGTGCCCCCCCCCGTGATAGACAGGTCAGAGGCTTGAACACTGAAGCTTTCTTT.

In DNA form, the CDR3 reads TGTGCCAGCAGCCCTCCGGGACTTGAAGGAGGAATAGGCTACACCTTC. It encodes CASSPPGLEGGIGYTF. The chain carries TRBV5-5 and TRBJ1-2; a weak D match, TRBD1 (5 bases). This CDR3 has 16 amino acids. The V and J ends lost 4 bases and 8 bases respectively, with 24 bases between them. The germline gives CDR1 SGHKS, CDR2 YYEKEE (reference sequence). The whole variable domain, filled in from reference TRBV5-5 and TRBJ1-2, reads DAGVTQSPTHLIKTRGQQVTLRCSPISGHKSVSWYQQVLGQGPQFIFQYYEKEERGRGNFPDRFSARQFPNYSSELNVNALLLGDSALYLCASSPPGLEGGIGYTFGSGTRLTVV.